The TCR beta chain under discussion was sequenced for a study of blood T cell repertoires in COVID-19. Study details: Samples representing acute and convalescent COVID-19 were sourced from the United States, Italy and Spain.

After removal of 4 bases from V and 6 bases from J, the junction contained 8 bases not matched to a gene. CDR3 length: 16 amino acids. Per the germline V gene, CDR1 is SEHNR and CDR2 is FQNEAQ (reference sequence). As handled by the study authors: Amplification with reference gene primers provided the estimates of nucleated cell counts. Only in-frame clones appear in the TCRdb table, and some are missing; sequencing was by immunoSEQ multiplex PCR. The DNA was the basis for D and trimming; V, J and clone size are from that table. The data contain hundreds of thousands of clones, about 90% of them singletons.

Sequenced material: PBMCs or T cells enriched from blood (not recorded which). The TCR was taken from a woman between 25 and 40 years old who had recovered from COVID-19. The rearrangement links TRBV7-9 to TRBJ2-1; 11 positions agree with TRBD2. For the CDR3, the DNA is TGTGCCAGCAGCTCGCACCTTAGCGGGGGGGCCAATGAGCAGTTCTTC. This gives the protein CASSSHLSGGANEQFF.